A selection of T cell receptor beta chains follows, all from one sample in a study of blood T cell repertoires in COVID-19. Using immunoSEQ multiplex PCR, the repertoire was profiled, and TCRdb retains in-frame clones only, with some absent. The table has about 300,000 clones, 75% to 90% seen once; the top ten hold about 2.3%. The sequencing input was PBMCs or T cells enriched from blood (not recorded which). The receptor source for this set is a woman between 45 and 65 years old who had recovered from COVID-19. Both conserved end residues are part of each CDR3. Each record gives: CDR3 DNA, CDR3 protein, clone size, J gene, V gene, D gene. D genes are given only for firm matches. The size entry is marked missing in some rows and otherwise reads once, few, many or a size class.

CDR3nt: TGCGCCAGCAGCCGCGGGGGAGGCACCGGGGAGCTGTTTTTT
CDR3aa: CASSRGGGTGELFF
abundance: once
j_gene: TRBJ2-2
v_gene: TRBV4-1
d_gene: TRBD2

CDR3nt: TGTGCCTGGATCGACGGGGACAGGGGTTCACCCCTCCACTTT
CDR3aa: CAWIDGDRGSPLHF
abundance: -
j_gene: TRBJ1-6
v_gene: TRBV30
d_gene: TRBD1

CDR3nt: TGTGCCAGCAGGAAAACGGACACCGGGGAGCTGTTTTTT
CDR3aa: CASRKTDTGELFF
abundance: -
j_gene: TRBJ2-2
v_gene: TRBV7-9
d_gene: -

CDR3nt: TGCGCCAGCAGTGTAGGCGGCTCTGGAAACACCATATATTTT
CDR3aa: CASSVGGSGNTIYF
abundance: -
j_gene: TRBJ1-3
v_gene: TRBV10-2
d_gene: -

CDR3nt: TGTGCCAGCAGCGTCCGACAGGGCACCGACTTCACTGAAGCTTTCTTT
CDR3aa: CASSVRQGTDFTEAFF
abundance: -
j_gene: TRBJ1-1
v_gene: TRBV9
d_gene: TRBD1

CDR3nt: TGTGCCAGCAGCCGGTCAAGGACAGGGGGCTCCCCTTTTGCGAGACCCTACGAGCAGTACTTC
CDR3aa: CASSRSRTGGSPFARPYEQYF
abundance: -
j_gene: TRBJ2-7
v_gene: TRBV14
d_gene: TRBD1

CDR3nt: TGTGCCAGTACCCATCGGGGGGGCACAGATACGCAGTATTTT
CDR3aa: CASTHRGGTDTQYF
abundance: -
j_gene: TRBJ2-3
v_gene: TRBV19
d_gene: TRBD2

CDR3nt: TGTGCCAGCAGTGTCACAGGGTTAGTCCACGAGCAGTACTTC
CDR3aa: CASSVTGLVHEQYF
abundance: few
j_gene: TRBJ2-7
v_gene: TRBV2
d_gene: -

CDR3nt: TGTGCCAGCAGCACAGGAGTTACCTACAATGAGCAGTTCTTC
CDR3aa: CASSTGVTYNEQFF
abundance: -
j_gene: TRBJ2-1
v_gene: TRBV7-9
d_gene: -

CDR3nt: TGTGCCAGCAGCTTCGACAGGGGTGCCGTTCGTGGCTACACCTTC
CDR3aa: CASSFDRGAVRGYTF
abundance: -
j_gene: TRBJ1-2
v_gene: TRBV13
d_gene: TRBD1

CDR3nt: TGCGCCAGCAGCTTGGGACAGGGAAAGCCCCAGCATTTT
CDR3aa: CASSLGQGKPQHF
abundance: -
j_gene: TRBJ1-5
v_gene: TRBV5-1
d_gene: TRBD1

CDR3nt: TGTGCCTGGGCGGGACAGGGAATTAGTAGCAATCAGCCCCAGCATTTT
CDR3aa: CAWAGQGISSNQPQHF
abundance: few
j_gene: TRBJ1-5
v_gene: TRBV30
d_gene: TRBD1

CDR3nt: TGTGCCAGCAGCAACAGGGGCCCCTCTGGAAACACCATATATTTT
CDR3aa: CASSNRGPSGNTIYF
abundance: once
j_gene: TRBJ1-3
v_gene: TRBV6-5
d_gene: TRBD1

CDR3nt: TGTGCCAGCAGCTTAGGTGGGGAGAATGAGCAGTTCTTC
CDR3aa: CASSLGGENEQFF
abundance: -
j_gene: TRBJ2-1
v_gene: TRBV7-2
d_gene: -

CDR3nt: TGTGCCAGCAGCTTAGATTCGAGCAATCAGCCCCAGCATTTT
CDR3aa: CASSLDSSNQPQHF
abundance: -
j_gene: TRBJ1-5
v_gene: TRBV7-2
d_gene: -

CDR3nt: TGCGCCAGCAGCCAAGTTGGTGGATTCGGGAACACCATATATTTT
CDR3aa: CASSQVGGFGNTIYF
abundance: -
j_gene: TRBJ1-3
v_gene: TRBV4-1
d_gene: -

CDR3nt: TGCGCCAGCAGCCCTGACCCTACGGGACAGGGGATCTCTGGAAACACCATATATTTT
CDR3aa: CASSPDPTGQGISGNTIYF
abundance: -
j_gene: TRBJ1-3
v_gene: TRBV4-1
d_gene: TRBD1

CDR3nt: TGTGCCTGGAGAAGACAGGTGAACACTGAAGCTTTCTTT
CDR3aa: CAWRRQVNTEAFF
abundance: -
j_gene: TRBJ1-1
v_gene: TRBV30
d_gene: -

CDR3nt: TGTGCCAGCAGTGAATTTCTCGGACAAGCGGAGACCCAGTACTTC
CDR3aa: CASSEFLGQAETQYF
abundance: once
j_gene: TRBJ2-5
v_gene: TRBV25-1
d_gene: -

CDR3nt: TGTGCCAGCAGTTGGGGCGGGACCGCCTACAATGAGCAGTTCTTC
CDR3aa: CASSWGGTAYNEQFF
abundance: -
j_gene: TRBJ2-1
v_gene: TRBV6-2/TRBV6-3
d_gene: -

CDR3nt: TGTGCCACCAGTGACGCTAGCGGGGGGCTTTACACCGGGGAGCTGTTTTTT
CDR3aa: CATSDASGGLYTGELFF
abundance: -
j_gene: TRBJ2-2
v_gene: TRBV24-1
d_gene: TRBD2

CDR3nt: TGTGCCAGCAGTTCCGCGGAGACCCAGTACTTC
CDR3aa: CASSSAETQYF
abundance: -
j_gene: TRBJ2-5
v_gene: TRBV12-3/TRBV12-4
d_gene: -

CDR3nt: TGTGCCAGCAGTTTCACCGCTACCGCGGGGAACAGGCAGCCCCAGCATTTT
CDR3aa: CASSFTATAGNRQPQHF
abundance: once
j_gene: TRBJ1-5
v_gene: TRBV27
d_gene: -

CDR3nt: TGTGCCAGCAGTTACGAGACTGGCGGGCCAGCTTTCTTT
CDR3aa: CASSYETGGPAFF
abundance: -
j_gene: TRBJ1-1
v_gene: TRBV6-2/TRBV6-3
d_gene: -

CDR3nt: TGTGCCAGCAGCGGTGGGAGAACCTCTTCGAGCACAGATACGCAGTATTTT
CDR3aa: CASSGGRTSSSTDTQYF
abundance: -
j_gene: TRBJ2-3
v_gene: TRBV9
d_gene: -

CDR3nt: TGTGCCAGCAGCTCTAGCGGGCTCGGCTCCTACGAGCAGTACTTC
CDR3aa: CASSSSGLGSYEQYF
abundance: -
j_gene: TRBJ2-7
v_gene: TRBV7-6
d_gene: TRBD2

CDR3nt: TGCGCCAGCAGCCAAGAGCGGCACACAGATACGCAGTATTTT
CDR3aa: CASSQERHTDTQYF
abundance: -
j_gene: TRBJ2-3
v_gene: TRBV4-1
d_gene: -

CDR3nt: TGTGCCAGCAGCTTAGAGTTGGCCAGACTAGTCACCGGGGAGCTGTTTTTT
CDR3aa: CASSLELARLVTGELFF
abundance: -
j_gene: TRBJ2-2
v_gene: TRBV7-8
d_gene: -

CDR3nt: TGCGCCAGCAGCCTGAGGACTAGCGGGGGGGCGACCGGGGAGCTGTTTTTT
CDR3aa: CASSLRTSGGATGELFF
abundance: -
j_gene: TRBJ2-2
v_gene: TRBV5-1
d_gene: TRBD2

CDR3nt: TGTGCCAGCAGTTTTGGTCAGGGGGGACAGCCCCAGCATTTT
CDR3aa: CASSFGQGGQPQHF
abundance: -
j_gene: TRBJ1-5
v_gene: TRBV27
d_gene: TRBD1

CDR3nt: TGTGCCAGCAGTTACTCATGGCAACCTAACTATGGCTACACCTTC
CDR3aa: CASSYSWQPNYGYTF
abundance: -
j_gene: TRBJ1-2
v_gene: TRBV6-5
d_gene: -

CDR3nt: TGTGCCAGCAGCTTAGTTGCAGGCTCTGGAAACACCATATATTTT
CDR3aa: CASSLVAGSGNTIYF
abundance: -
j_gene: TRBJ1-3
v_gene: TRBV7-2
d_gene: -

CDR3nt: TGCGCCAGCGGGGGGGACAGGGGACCCACAGATACGCAGTATTTT
CDR3aa: CASGGDRGPTDTQYF
abundance: -
j_gene: TRBJ2-3
v_gene: TRBV5-1
d_gene: TRBD1

CDR3nt: TGTGCCAGCAGTATGGACAGGGGAGATGGCTACACCTTC
CDR3aa: CASSMDRGDGYTF
abundance: -
j_gene: TRBJ1-2
v_gene: TRBV3-1/TRBV3-2
d_gene: TRBD1

CDR3nt: TGTGCCAGCAGCCCCGCGCTGGTATCAGGTCATCAGCCCCAGCATTTT
CDR3aa: CASSPALVSGHQPQHF
abundance: -
j_gene: TRBJ1-5
v_gene: TRBV7-8
d_gene: -

CDR3nt: TGTGCCAGCAGACCCCGGTTCGGGTCTGAAGCTTTCTTT
CDR3aa: CASRPRFGSEAFF
abundance: -
j_gene: TRBJ1-1
v_gene: TRBV5-6
d_gene: -

CDR3nt: TGTGCCAGCTCGTTAGGAGCGGGGGGTGGCAATGAGCAGTTCTTC
CDR3aa: CASSLGAGGGNEQFF
abundance: -
j_gene: TRBJ2-1
v_gene: TRBV7-3
d_gene: TRBD2

CDR3nt: TGTGCCAGCAGTTCCCAGAGCCCCGTTGCGGATGGCTACACCTTC
CDR3aa: CASSSQSPVADGYTF
abundance: few
j_gene: TRBJ1-2
v_gene: TRBV28
d_gene: -

CDR3nt: TGTGCCAGCAGCCATAGGACTAGCGGGATCCAAGAGACCCAGTACTTC
CDR3aa: CASSHRTSGIQETQYF
abundance: -
j_gene: TRBJ2-5
v_gene: TRBV7-9
d_gene: TRBD2

CDR3nt: TGTGCCAGCAGCAAGGACAGGAACGAGCAGTACTTC
CDR3aa: CASSKDRNEQYF
abundance: -
j_gene: TRBJ2-7
v_gene: TRBV2
d_gene: TRBD1

CDR3nt: TGTGCCAGCAAGTCCGGACAGTTCAGCTCTGGGGCCAACGTCCTGACTTTC
CDR3aa: CASKSGQFSSGANVLTF
abundance: -
j_gene: TRBJ2-6
v_gene: TRBV28
d_gene: -